This T cell receptor beta chain was sequenced in a study of cytomegalovirus exposure and HLA in healthy donors. At the level of the study: Researchers previously reported finding roughly 120 million unique TCR beta sequences from approximately 200 million T cells.

V gave up 4 bases and J gave up 5 bases, with 18 bases separating them. CDR1 is SGHNT and CDR2 is YENEEA in the germline V gene. The CDR3 runs 16 residues. Concerning this clone itself: Its antigen is as yet unknown.

Findings of the study overall: No immune exposure information besides CMV serostatus was available. Looking again later, the authors saw that most CMV-associated TCR beta chains seemed HLA-restricted.

This PCR relied on a set of 60 Vbeta primers and 13 Jbeta primers. The assay was immunoSEQ multiplex PCR, and TCRdb's table has in-frame clones only and misses some. The data hold some 150,000 clones, with nearly 80% observed a single time. Sequenced sample: PBMCs. This chain joins TRBV11-3 and TRBJ2-1; D is perhaps TRBD1 (6 bases). This clonotype was obtained from a male donor in good health and CMV-seronegative. CDR3 loop: CASSSQGGVGDNEQFF. DNA for the CDR3: TGTGCCAGCAGCTCACAGGGTGGGGTAGGGGACAATGAGCAGTTCTTC.